In this sample, the clone carrying this TCR beta chain turned up many times. Its antigen is currently unknown. Patients picked for sequencing had shown CD8+CD57+ cell expansion detected by flow cytometry. The study sampled blood from patients who had received no therapy. This record belongs to a study of CD8+CD57+ T cells in acquired aplastic anemia. Regarding the study as a whole: Twenty-nine shared CD8+ CDR3s appeared highly expressed within patients' immunodominant clones.

Researchers used genomic DNA as the template to profile TCR beta VDJ and CDR3. MiXCR, applied by TCRdb to the reads, yields one record per CDR3 protein. There are 200,000 to 250,000 distinct CDR3 sequences in the sample; roughly 45% occur only once, and about 20% lies in the top ten. This receptor was identified in a human donor with aplastic anemia. Sequencing used sorted CD4+, CD8+, or CD8+CD57+ T cells (not recorded which) from PBMCs.

CDR3 residues: CASSFARARQGPYEQYF. As DNA, the CDR3 is TGTGCCAGCAGTTTTGCCAGAGCAAGACAGGGCCCCTACGAGCAGTACTTC. The chain couples TRBV5-8 to TRBJ2-7; 7 bases line up with TRBD1. The germline V gene has CDR1 SGHTS and CDR2 YDEGEE. This CDR3 comprises 17 residues. Trimming at V came to 5 bases and at J to 2 bases, leaving 16 bases not matched to a gene.